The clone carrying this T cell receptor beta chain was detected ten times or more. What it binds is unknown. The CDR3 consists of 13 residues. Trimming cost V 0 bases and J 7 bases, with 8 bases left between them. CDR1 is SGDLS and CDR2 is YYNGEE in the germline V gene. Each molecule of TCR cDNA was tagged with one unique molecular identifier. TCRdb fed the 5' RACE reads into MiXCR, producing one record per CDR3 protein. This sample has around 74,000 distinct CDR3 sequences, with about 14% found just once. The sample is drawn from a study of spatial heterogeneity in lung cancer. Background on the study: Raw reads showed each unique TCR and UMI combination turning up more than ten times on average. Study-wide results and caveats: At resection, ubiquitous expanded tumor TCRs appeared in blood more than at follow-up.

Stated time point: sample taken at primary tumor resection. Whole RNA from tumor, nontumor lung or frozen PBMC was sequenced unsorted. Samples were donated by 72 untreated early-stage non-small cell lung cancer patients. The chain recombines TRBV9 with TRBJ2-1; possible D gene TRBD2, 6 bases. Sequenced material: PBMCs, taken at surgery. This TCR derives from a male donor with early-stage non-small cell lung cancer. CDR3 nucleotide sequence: TGTGCCAGCAGCGTAGGGGGGGTAAATGAGCAGTTCTTC. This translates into CASSVGGVNEQFF.